This T cell receptor beta chain comes out of a study of T cells in Graves' hyperthyroidism and ophthalmopathy. Overall study findings and caveats: Clonotypes that were expanded in thyroid above 0.001 mostly appeared in blood too.

The V end lost 1 base, the J end lost 4 bases, and 8 bases lay between the germline ends. Germline-derived CDR1 and CDR2 are MDHEN and SYDVKM. The CDR3 consists of 14 residues. The CDR3 regions of TCR beta were amplified from RNA transcripts. The TCR CDR3 first-round RT-PCR relied on the HTBI primer set. TCRdb used MiXCR to reprocess the multiplex PCR reads, holding one entry per CDR3 protein. The sample shows hundreds of thousands of distinct CDR3 sequences, 12% to 15% of them seen only once. This clonotype was counted ten times or more. Its antigen is not known. Across 18 months, stable Graves' hyperthyroidism was marked by no progression to ophthalmopathy. Every diagnosis used clinical symptoms, serum thyroxine and TRAb, thyroid ultrasound and orbital computed tomography. The authors took PBMCs from 10 ml fresh peripheral blood.

The chain has TRBV28 and TRBJ2-1; possible D gene TRBD2, 6 bases. Sequencing was done on a sample of blood. The receptor was derived from a woman between 18 and 30 years old with Graves' hyperthyroidism. CDR3 bases: TGTGCCAGCAGTTTATCGGGACTTTACAATGAGCAGTTCTTC. This gives the protein CASSLSGLYNEQFF.